This T cell receptor beta chain was recovered during a study of blood T cell repertoires in COVID-19. V lost 4 bases and J 8 bases, leaving 6 bases between the germline ends. The CDR3 is made up of 11 amino acids. The germline CDR1 and CDR2 sequences are MNHEY and SVGAGI. The protocol was immunoSEQ multiplex PCR, while the TCRdb copy is restricted to in-frame clones and leaves out a portion. Among approximately 180,000 clones listed, roughly 88% were seen once. The rearrangement joins TRBV6-5 to TRBJ1-5, with unresolved D. The receptor comes from a human donor with active or convalescent COVID-19. The donor label of this sample is uncertain. The sample was peripheral blood. The CDR3 sequence is CASSFREPQHF. CDR3 in DNA: TGTGCCAGCAGTTTCCGCGAGCCCCAGCATTTT.